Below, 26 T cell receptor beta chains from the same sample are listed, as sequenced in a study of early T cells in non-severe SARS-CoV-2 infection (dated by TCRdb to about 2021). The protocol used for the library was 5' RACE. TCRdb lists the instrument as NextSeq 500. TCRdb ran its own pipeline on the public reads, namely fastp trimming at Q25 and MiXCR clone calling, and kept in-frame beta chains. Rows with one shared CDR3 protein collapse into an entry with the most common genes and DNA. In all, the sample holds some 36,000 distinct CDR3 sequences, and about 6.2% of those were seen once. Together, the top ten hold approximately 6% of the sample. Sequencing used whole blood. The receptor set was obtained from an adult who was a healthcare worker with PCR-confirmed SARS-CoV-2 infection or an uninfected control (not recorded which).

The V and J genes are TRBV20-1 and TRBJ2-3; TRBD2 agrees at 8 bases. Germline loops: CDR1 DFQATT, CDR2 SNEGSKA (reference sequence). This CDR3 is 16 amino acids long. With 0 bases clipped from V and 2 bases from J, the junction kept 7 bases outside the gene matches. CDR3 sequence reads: CSARDPERGPTDTQYF. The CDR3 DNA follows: TGCAGTGCTAGAGATCCGGAGCGGGGGCCCACAGATACGCAGTATTTT.

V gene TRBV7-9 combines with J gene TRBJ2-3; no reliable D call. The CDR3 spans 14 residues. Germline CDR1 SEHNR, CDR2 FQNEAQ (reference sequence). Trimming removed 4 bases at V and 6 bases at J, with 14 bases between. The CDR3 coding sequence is TGTGCCAGCAGCTCCGCTAGATCGACGGATACGCAGTATTTT. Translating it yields CASSSARSTDTQYF. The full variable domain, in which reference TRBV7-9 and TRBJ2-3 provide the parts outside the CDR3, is DTGVSQNPRHKITKRGQNVTFRCDPISEHNRLYWYRQTLGQGPEFLTYFQNEAQLEKSRLLSDRFSAERPKGSFSTLEIQRTEQGDSAMYLCASSSARSTDTQYFGPGTRLTVL.

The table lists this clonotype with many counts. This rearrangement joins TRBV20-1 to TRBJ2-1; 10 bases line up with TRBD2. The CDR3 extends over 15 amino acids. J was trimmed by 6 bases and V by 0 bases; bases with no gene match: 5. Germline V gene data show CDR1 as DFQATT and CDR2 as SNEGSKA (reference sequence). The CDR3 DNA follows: TGCAGTGCTAGAGATTTGAGCGGGAGGGTCAATGAGCAGTTCTTC. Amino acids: CSARDLSGRVNEQFF.

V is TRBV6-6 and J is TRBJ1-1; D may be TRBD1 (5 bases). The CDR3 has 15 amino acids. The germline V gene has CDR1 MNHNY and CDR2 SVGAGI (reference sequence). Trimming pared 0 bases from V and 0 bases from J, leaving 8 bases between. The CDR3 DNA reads TGTGCCAGCAGTTACTCGCCGGGGGTGAACACTGAAGCTTTCTTT. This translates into CASSYSPGVNTEAFF.

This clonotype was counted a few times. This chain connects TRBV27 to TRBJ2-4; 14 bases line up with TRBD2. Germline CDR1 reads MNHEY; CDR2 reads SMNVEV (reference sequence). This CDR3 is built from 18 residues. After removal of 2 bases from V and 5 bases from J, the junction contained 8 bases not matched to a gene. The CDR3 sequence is CASSLTGTSGSYQNIQYF. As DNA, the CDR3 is TGTGCCAGCAGTTTAACCGGGACTAGCGGGAGTTACCAAAACATTCAGTACTTC.

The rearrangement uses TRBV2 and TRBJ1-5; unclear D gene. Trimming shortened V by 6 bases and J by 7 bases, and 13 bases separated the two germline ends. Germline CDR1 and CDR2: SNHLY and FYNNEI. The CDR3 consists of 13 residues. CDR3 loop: CASSRLGGQPQHF. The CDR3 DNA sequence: TGTGCCAGCAGCCGACTAGGAGGGCAGCCCCAGCATTTT.

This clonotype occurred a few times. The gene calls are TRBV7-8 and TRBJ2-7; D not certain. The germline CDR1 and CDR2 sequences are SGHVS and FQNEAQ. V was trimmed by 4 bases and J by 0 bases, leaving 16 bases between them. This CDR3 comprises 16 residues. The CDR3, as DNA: TGTGCCAGCAGCTCGTGGACGAAATTAAGCTCCTACGAGCAGTACTTC. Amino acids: CASSSWTKLSSYEQYF.

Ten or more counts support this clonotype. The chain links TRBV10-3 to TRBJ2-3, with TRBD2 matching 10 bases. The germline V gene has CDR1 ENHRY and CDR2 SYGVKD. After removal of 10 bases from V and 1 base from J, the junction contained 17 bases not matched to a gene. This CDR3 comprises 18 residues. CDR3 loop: CATRPGSGRVNRTDTQYF. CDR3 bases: TGTGCCACCCGGCCGGGGAGCGGGAGGGTCAACCGCACAGATACGCAGTATTTT.

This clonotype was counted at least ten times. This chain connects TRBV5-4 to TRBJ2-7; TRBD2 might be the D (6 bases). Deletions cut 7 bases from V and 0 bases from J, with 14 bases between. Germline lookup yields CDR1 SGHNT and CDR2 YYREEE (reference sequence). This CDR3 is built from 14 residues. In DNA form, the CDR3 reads TGTGCCAGCGCCGGAGGGCCCGGCTCCTACGAGCAGTACTTC. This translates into CASAGGPGSYEQYF. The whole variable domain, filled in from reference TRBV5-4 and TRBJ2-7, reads ETGVTQSPTHLIKTRGQQVTLRCSSQSGHNTVSWYQQALGQGPQFIFQYYREEENGRGNFPPRFSGLQFPNYSSELNVNALELDDSALYLCASAGGPGSYEQYFGPGTRLTVT.

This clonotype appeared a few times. The CDR3 sequence is CASGLAGVNEQFF. The CDR3 region has the DNA TGCGCCAGCGGACTAGCGGGAGTAAATGAGCAGTTCTTC. The chain uses TRBV10-1 and TRBJ2-1; 13 bases match TRBD2. V was clipped by 8 bases and J by 7 bases; unmatched bases: 2. The CDR3 loop spans 13 amino acids. The V gene's germline CDR1 is WNHNN and CDR2 SYGVQD (reference sequence).

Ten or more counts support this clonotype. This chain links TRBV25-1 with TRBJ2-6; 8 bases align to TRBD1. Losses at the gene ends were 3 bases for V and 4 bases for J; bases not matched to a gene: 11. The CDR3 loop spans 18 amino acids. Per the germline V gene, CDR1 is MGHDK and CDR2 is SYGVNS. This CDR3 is CASSDPGGLDSGANVLTF. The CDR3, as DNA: TGTGCCAGCAGTGATCCAGGGGGCCTAGATTCCGGGGCCAACGTCCTGACTTTC.

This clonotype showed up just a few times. The CDR3 DNA is TGTGCCAGCAGCCCTTCCGGGACTAGCGGCACAGATACGCAGTATTTT. It translates to CASSPSGTSGTDTQYF. This chain links TRBV7-9 with TRBJ2-3; 10 positions match TRBD2. The length of the CDR3 is 16 residues. Germline lookup yields CDR1 SEHNR and CDR2 FQNEAQ (reference sequence). V lost 5 bases to trimming and J lost 1 base; unmatched junction nucleotides: 6.

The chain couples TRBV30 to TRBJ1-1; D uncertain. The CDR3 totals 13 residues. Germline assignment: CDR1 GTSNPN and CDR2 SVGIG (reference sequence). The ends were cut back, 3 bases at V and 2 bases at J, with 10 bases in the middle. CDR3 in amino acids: CAWSADSNTEAFF. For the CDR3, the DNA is TGTGCCTGGAGCGCCGACTCTAACACTGAAGCTTTCTTT.

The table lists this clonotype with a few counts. DNA for the CDR3: TGCAGTGCTCCTGGGATACTAGCGGGAGTAAATGAGCAGTTCTTC. This gives the protein CSAPGILAGVNEQFF. The chain has TRBV20-1 and TRBJ2-1; 11 nucleotides agree with TRBD2. The ends lost 5 bases at V and 7 bases at J; junction bases unmatched: 10. CDR1 and CDR2 (germline): DFQATT, SNEGSKA (reference sequence). This CDR3 has 15 amino acids.

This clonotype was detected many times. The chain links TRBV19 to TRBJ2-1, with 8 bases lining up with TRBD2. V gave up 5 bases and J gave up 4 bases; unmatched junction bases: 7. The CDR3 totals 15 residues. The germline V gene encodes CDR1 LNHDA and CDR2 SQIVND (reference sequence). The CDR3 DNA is TGTGCCAGTAGTTCTAGCGGGCTGTTATACAATGAGCAGTTCTTC. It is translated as CASSSSGLLYNEQFF.

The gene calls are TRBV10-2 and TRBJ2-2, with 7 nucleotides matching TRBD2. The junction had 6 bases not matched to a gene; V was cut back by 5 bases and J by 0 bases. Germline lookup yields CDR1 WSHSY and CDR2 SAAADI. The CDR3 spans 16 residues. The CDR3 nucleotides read TGCGCCAGCAGTAAGACTAGCCCCGCGAACACCGGGGAGCTGTTTTTT. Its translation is CASSKTSPANTGELFF.

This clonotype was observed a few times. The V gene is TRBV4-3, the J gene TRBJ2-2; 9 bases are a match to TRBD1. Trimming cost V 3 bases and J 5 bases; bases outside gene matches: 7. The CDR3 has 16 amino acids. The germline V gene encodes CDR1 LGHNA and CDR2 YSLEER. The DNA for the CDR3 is TGCGCCAGCAGCCAGGAACCGGGACAGGGAACCGGGGAGCTGTTTTTT. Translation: CASSQEPGQGTGELFF.

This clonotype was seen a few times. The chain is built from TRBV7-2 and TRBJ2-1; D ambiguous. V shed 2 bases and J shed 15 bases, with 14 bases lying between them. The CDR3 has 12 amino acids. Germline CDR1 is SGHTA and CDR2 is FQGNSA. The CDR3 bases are TGTGCCAGCAGCTTATGGTTAACAGATCTGTTCTTC. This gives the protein CASSLWLTDLFF.

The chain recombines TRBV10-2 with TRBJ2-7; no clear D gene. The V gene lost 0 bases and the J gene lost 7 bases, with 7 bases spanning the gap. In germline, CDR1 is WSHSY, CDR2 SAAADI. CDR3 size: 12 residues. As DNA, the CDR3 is TGCGCCAGCAGTGAGTCGCCGAGGGAGCAGTACTTC. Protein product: CASSESPREQYF.

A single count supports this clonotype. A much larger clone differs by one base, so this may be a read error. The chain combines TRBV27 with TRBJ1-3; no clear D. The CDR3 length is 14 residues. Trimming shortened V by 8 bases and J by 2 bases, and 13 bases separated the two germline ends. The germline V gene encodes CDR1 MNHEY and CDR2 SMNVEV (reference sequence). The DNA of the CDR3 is TGTGCCAGCTGTTCCCTGGATGCTGGAAACACCATATATTTT. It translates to CASCSLDAGNTIYF.

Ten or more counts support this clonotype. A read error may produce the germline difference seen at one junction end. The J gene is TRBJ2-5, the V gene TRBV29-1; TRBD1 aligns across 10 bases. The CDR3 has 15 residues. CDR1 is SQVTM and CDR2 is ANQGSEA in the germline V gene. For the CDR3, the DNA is TGCAGCGCAAGAAAACCGGGACAGGGGCTAGTAGGGGATGAGTTC. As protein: CSARKPGQGLVGDEF.

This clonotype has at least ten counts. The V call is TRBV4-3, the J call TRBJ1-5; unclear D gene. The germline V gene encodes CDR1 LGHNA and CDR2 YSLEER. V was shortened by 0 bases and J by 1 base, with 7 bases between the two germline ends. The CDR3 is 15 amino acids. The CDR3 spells CASSQEEGSNQPQHF. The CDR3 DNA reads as TGCGCCAGCAGCCAAGAAGAGGGCAGCAATCAGCCCCAGCATTTT.

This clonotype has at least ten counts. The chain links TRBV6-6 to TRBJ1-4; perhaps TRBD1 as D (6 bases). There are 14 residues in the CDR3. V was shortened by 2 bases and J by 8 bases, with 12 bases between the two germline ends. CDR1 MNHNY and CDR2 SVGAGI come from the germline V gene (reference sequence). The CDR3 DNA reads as TGTGCCAGCAGTTACGAAGACAGGAGGGAAAAACTGTTTTTT. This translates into CASSYEDRREKLFF.

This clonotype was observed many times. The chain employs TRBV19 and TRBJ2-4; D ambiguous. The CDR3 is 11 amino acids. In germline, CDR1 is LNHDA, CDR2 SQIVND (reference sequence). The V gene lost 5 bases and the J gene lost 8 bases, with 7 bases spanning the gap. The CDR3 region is CASSLGYIQYF. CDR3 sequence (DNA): TGTGCCAGTAGTCTGGGATACATTCAGTACTTC.

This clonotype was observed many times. The CDR3 reads CASSVEGGSANEQFF. In DNA, the CDR3 is TGTGCCAGCAGCGTAGAAGGCGGGAGCGCGAATGAGCAGTTCTTC. The rearrangement joins TRBV9 to TRBJ2-1; 7 bases are shared with TRBD2. The CDR3 totals 15 residues. Trimming removed 0 bases from V and 7 bases from J; junction bases left unmatched: 7. The germline V gene encodes CDR1 SGDLS and CDR2 YYNGEE.

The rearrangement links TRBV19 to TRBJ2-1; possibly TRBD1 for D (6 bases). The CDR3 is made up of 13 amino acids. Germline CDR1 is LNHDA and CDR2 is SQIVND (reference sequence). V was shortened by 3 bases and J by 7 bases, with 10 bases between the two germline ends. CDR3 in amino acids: CASSIRTDNEQFF. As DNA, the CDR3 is TGTGCCAGTAGTATTAGGACAGATAATGAGCAGTTCTTC.